The T cell receptor (beta chain) described here comes from a study of blood T cell repertoires in COVID-19. CDR1 and CDR2 (germline): SGDLS, YYNGEE. The CDR3 runs 14 residues. The J segment lost 7 bases and the V segment lost 0 bases, leaving 5 bases of the junction unmatched. Sequenced by immunoSEQ multiplex PCR; TCRdb stores in-frame clones only, minus some. The table includes about 320,000 clones, roughly 90% detected once. Adults between roughly 18 and 95 years of age took part from 24 US areas. Two consecutive negative NP/OP PCR tests, clearance, or resolved symptoms defined Cohort 3 recovery. Sequenced material: PBMCs or T cells enriched from blood (not recorded which). The TCR was taken from a man aged 55 to 70 who had recovered from COVID-19. This chain joins TRBV9 and TRBJ1-1, with 8 bases identical to TRBD1. This CDR3 is CASSVDGRGLEAFF. Here the CDR3 DNA reads TGTGCCAGCAGCGTAGACGGCAGGGGGCTTGAAGCTTTCTTT.